The next 6 T cell receptor beta chains were all read from a single sample in a study of blood T cell repertoires in COVID-19. Method: immunoSEQ multiplex PCR; TCRdb's copy keeps in-frame clones and lacks some. Of roughly 200,000 clones listed, roughly 90% are singletons. Sample: peripheral blood. All receptors derive from a man between 40 and 49 years old with acute or convalescent COVID-19.

This rearrangement joins TRBV30 to TRBJ1-5; D remains ambiguous. V gave up 3 bases and J gave up 11 bases, with 17 bases separating them. The CDR3 has 13 amino acids. Per the germline V gene, CDR1 is GTSNPN and CDR2 is SVGIG (reference sequence). This chain's CDR3 is CAWRGQDVGAQHF. In DNA, the CDR3 is TGTGCCTGGAGAGGGCAGGACGTGGGAGCCCAGCATTTT.

This chain joins TRBV9 and TRBJ2-1, with 10 bases fitting TRBD1. The V segment lost 0 bases and the J segment 8 bases; nucleotides outside the gene matches: 8. Germline CDR1 SGDLS, CDR2 YYNGEE. The CDR3 spans 16 residues. The CDR3 loop reads CASSVAKTGGFYEQFF. In DNA, the CDR3 is TGTGCCAGCAGCGTAGCTAAGACAGGGGGCTTCTATGAGCAGTTCTTC.

This clone was detected only once. The chain recombines TRBV6-5 with TRBJ2-6, with 9 bases matching TRBD1. The CDR3 extends over 15 amino acids. The germline V gene has CDR1 MNHEY and CDR2 SVGAGI. V trimming: 8 bases; J trimming: 0 bases; junction bases outside the gene matches: 2. CDR3 in amino acids: CASGTGISGANVLTF. CDR3 sequence (DNA): TGTGCCAGCGGGACAGGGATCTCTGGGGCCAACGTCCTGACTTTC.

The V and J genes are TRBV30 and TRBJ1-1; 7 bases fit TRBD1. Germline values: CDR1 GTSNPN, CDR2 SVGIG (reference sequence). With V trimmed by 0 bases and J by 9 bases, 7 bases remained unmatched. The CDR3 runs to 13 residues. CDR3 DNA sequence: TGTGCCTGGAGTGTGCTCGGGACAGACAAAGCTTTCTTT. Amino acid sequence: CAWSVLGTDKAFF.

This clone appeared once. This chain connects TRBV6-5 to TRBJ1-6, with a weak D call TRBD1 (5 bases). V dropped 2 bases and J dropped 10 bases, with 15 bases sitting between them. CDR1 is MNHEY and CDR2 is SVGAGI in the germline V gene. The length of the CDR3 is 15 residues. CDR3: CASSYEGSGRSPLHF. The CDR3 nucleotides read TGTGCCAGCAGTTACGAGGGGTCGGGGAGGTCACCCCTCCACTTT.

A single count supports this clone. This chain joins TRBV5-8 and TRBJ1-2; tentative D call: TRBD1 (5 bases). The germline V and J ends were trimmed by 2 bases and 5 bases, with 13 bases remaining between them. The CDR3 contains 14 residues. Germline CDR1 and CDR2: SGHTS and YDEGEE. The DNA for the CDR3 is TGTGCCAGCAGCTTTAAGGGACTCTCTTATGGCTACACCTTC. Its translation is CASSFKGLSYGYTF.